A selection of T cell receptor beta chains follows, all from one sample in a study of blood T cell repertoires in COVID-19. Repertoires were generated with immunoSEQ multiplex PCR, while TCRdb's copy carries only in-frame clones and drops some. The table includes some 130,000 clones, roughly 80% detected once. Sequenced material: peripheral blood. The receptors shown here come from a man aged 60-69 years who had recovered from COVID-19. CDR3s include the opening cysteine and the closing phenylalanine or tryptophan. D genes are given only for firm matches. Expanded clones get a size class; other rows say once, few or many, or leave the size out.

TRBV28,TRBD1,TRBJ1-4,NA,TGTGCCAGCAGTTTCGAGGGGGCTGTAACTAATGAAAAACTGTTTTTT,CASSFEGAVTNEKLFF
TRBV7-8,TRBD2,TRBJ2-1,NA,TGTGCCAGCAGCCTAAGCGGGGGGGAGTACAATGAGCAGTTCTTC,CASSLSGGEYNEQFF
TRBV5-1,NA,TRBJ2-3,NA,TGCGCCAGCAGCTTGGTACTAGCCAAGGATACGCAGTATTTT,CASSLVLAKDTQYF
TRBV5-5,NA,TRBJ2-1,NA,TGTGCCAGCAGCCCTGAGTTGTACAATGAGCAGTTCTTC,CASSPELYNEQFF
TRBV18,NA,TRBJ2-3,NA,TGTGCCAGCTCACCCAGGGGAACAGATACGCAGTATTTT,CASSPRGTDTQYF
TRBV19,TRBD1,TRBJ2-2,NA,TGTGCCAGTAGTTACAGGGGGCCGAACACCGGGGAGCTGTTTTTT,CASSYRGPNTGELFF
TRBV7-3,NA,TRBJ1-1,NA,TGTGCCAGCAGCTTAAAAGGGGAAACTGAAGCTTTCTTT,CASSLKGETEAFF
TRBV5-6,NA,TRBJ2-2,NA,TGTGCCAGCAGCCCCATGGCGGTCACCGGGGAGCTGTTTTTT,CASSPMAVTGELFF
TRBV7-9,TRBD2,TRBJ2-3,many,TGTGCCAGCAGCTTGCCTAGCGGGGGCGTGGTTAGCACAGATACGCAGTATTTT,CASSLPSGGVVSTDTQYF
TRBV9,TRBD2,TRBJ2-3,NA,TGTGCCAGCAGCGTAGGGCGGGGGGCCCTCCAAGATACGCAGTATTTT,CASSVGRGALQDTQYF
TRBV6-5,NA,TRBJ1-2,NA,TGTGCCAGCAGTCCCAGGACAGATACTAACTATGGCTACACCTTC,CASSPRTDTNYGYTF
TRBV11-2,TRBD2,TRBJ2-1,NA,TGTGCCAGCAGCTTGGGACTAGCGGAGACAGAGCAGTTCTTC,CASSLGLAETEQFF
TRBV6-6,NA,TRBJ1-1,NA,TGTGCCAGCAGTTACGCCCCCGGCAGGGCAACTGAAGCTTTCTTT,CASSYAPGRATEAFF